This entry concerns a single T cell receptor (beta chain). These data come from a study of T cells in Graves' hyperthyroidism and ophthalmopathy. Used for diagnoses were clinical symptoms, serum thyroxine and TRAb, thyroid ultrasound and orbital computed tomography. Amplification yielded TCR beta CDR3 regions, with RNA transcripts as the source. HTBI primers were the set used in a first-round RT-PCR of the TCR CDR3. TCRdb used MiXCR to reprocess the multiplex PCR reads, holding one entry per CDR3 protein. The sample contains hundreds of thousands of distinct CDR3 sequences, approximately 26% of which appear only once. This CDR3 has 13 residues. Trimming removed 7 bases at V and 4 bases at J, with 11 bases between. Germline values: CDR1 ENHRY, CDR2 SYGVKD.

The sequenced sample was blood. The source is a man between 35 and 55 years old with Graves' hyperthyroidism that later progressed to Graves' ophthalmopathy. This chain uses TRBV10-3 with TRBJ1-5; possible D gene TRBD1, 5 bases. The CDR3 region has the DNA TGTGCCATCAAGGGGACGGAGAATCAGCCCCAGCATTTT. This translates into CAIKGTENQPQHF.